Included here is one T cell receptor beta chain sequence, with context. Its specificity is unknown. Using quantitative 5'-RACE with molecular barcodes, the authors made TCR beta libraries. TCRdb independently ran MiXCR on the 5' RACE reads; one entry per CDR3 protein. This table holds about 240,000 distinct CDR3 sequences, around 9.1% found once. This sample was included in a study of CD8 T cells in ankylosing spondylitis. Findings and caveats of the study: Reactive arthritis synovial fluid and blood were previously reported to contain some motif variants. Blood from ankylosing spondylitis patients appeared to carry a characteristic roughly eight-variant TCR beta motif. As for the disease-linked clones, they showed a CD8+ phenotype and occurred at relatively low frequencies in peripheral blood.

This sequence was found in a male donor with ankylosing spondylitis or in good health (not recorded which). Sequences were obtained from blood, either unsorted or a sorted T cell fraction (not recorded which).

The CDR3 spells CASSLGGSTGELFF. The CDR3 nucleotides read TGTGCCAGCAGCTTGGGGGGTTCCACCGGGGAGCTGTTTTTT. This rearrangement joins TRBV7-3 to TRBJ2-2; a possible D gene is TRBD2 (6 bases). V was pared by 3 bases and J by 4 bases, with 9 bases between. Germline assignment: CDR1 SGHTA and CDR2 FQGTGA. There are 14 residues in the CDR3.